This T cell receptor (beta chain) came from a study of shared clonotypes between healthy human individuals. Looking at the study overall: Aged 18 to 49, the donors were a couple of women and a few men.

Germline assignment: CDR1 MNHEY and CDR2 SMNVEV (reference sequence). The CDR3 has 13 residues. V shed 9 bases and J 7 bases; nucleotides not matched to a gene: 7. Original processing notes: In the immunoSEQ data, sequences were junction-only and lacked quality scores, so filtering differed. Sequenced by immunoSEQ multiplex PCR; TCRdb stores in-frame clones only, minus some. Clonal size and the V and J genes are those of that table, whereas D and trimming came from the DNA. The sample records roughly 660,000 clones, 90% being singletons. The gene calls are TRBV27 and TRBJ2-1, with 9 bases aligning to TRBD1. The clonotype originates from a man between 18 and 29 years old in good health. Some clones in this sample may be carry-over from other donors' samples. The sample was memory CD8+ T cells from PBMCs. Subset described: CD45RO+ cells pooled with CCR7-negative TemRA cells. The CDR3 reads CASSGTGLNEQFF. CDR3 nucleotide sequence: TGTGCCAGTTCCGGGACAGGGCTAAATGAGCAGTTCTTC.